This TCR beta chain is from a study of T cell responses to AZD1222 COVID-19 vaccine. The V end was cut by 0 bases, the J end by 1 base, with 13 bases between. CDR1 is SGHKS, CDR2 YYEKEE, per germline (reference sequence). CDR3 length: 16 amino acids. Produced via immunoSEQ multiplex PCR; TCRdb's table is partial and in-frame only. The table shows some 120,000 clones, with about 90% occurring only once. This specimen was peripheral blood, taken on day 0 of AZD1222 vaccination. The rearrangement links TRBV5-5 to TRBJ2-5, with D possibly matching TRBD1 (6 bases). The source is an adult in good health. Here the CDR3 DNA reads TGTGCCAGCAGCTTGGAATGGGGGCGGACCCAAGAGACCCAGTACTTC. Translation gives CASSLEWGRTQETQYF.